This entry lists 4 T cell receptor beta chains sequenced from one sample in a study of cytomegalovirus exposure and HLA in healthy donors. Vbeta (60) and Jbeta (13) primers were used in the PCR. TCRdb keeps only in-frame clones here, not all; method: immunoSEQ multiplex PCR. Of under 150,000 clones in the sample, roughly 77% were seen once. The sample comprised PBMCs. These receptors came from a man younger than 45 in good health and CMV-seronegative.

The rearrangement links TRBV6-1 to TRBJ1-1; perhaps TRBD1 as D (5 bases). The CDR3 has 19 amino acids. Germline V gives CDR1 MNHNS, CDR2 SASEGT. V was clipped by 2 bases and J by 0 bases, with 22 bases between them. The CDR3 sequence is CASSEKAARKGSMNTEAFF. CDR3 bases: TGTGCCAGCAGTGAAAAGGCGGCGAGGAAGGGGTCAATGAACACTGAAGCTTTCTTT.

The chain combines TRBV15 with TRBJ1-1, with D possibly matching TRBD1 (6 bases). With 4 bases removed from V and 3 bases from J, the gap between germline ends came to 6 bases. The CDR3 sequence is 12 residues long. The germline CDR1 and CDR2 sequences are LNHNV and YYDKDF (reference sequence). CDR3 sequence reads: CATSKGDTEAFF. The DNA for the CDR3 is TGTGCCACCAGCAAGGGGGACACTGAAGCTTTCTTT.

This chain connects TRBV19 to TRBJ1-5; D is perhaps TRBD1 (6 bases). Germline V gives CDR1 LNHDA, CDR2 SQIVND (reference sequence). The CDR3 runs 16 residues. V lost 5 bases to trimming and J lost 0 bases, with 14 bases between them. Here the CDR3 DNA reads TGTGCCAGTAGTCCCAGGGGTGGTACTAGCAATCAGCCCCAGCATTTT. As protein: CASSPRGGTSNQPQHF. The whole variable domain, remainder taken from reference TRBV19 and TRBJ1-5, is DGGITQSPKYLFRKEGQNVTLSCEQNLNHDAMYWYRQDPGQGLRLIYYSQIVNDFQKGDIAEGYSVSREKKESFPLTVTSAQKNPTAFYLCASSPRGGTSNQPQHFGDGTRLSIL.

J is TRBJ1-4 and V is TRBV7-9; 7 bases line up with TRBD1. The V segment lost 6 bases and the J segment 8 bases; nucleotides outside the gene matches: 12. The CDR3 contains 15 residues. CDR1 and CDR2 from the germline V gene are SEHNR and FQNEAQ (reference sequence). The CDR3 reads CASRHLQGRGEKLFF. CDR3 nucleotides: TGTGCCAGCAGACACCTACAGGGGAGAGGAGAAAAACTGTTTTTT. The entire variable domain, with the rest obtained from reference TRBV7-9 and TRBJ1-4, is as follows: DTGVSQNPRHKITKRGQNVTFRCDPISEHNRLYWYRQTLGQGPEFLTYFQNEAQLEKSRLLSDRFSAERPKGSFSTLEIQRTEQGDSAMYLCASRHLQGRGEKLFFGSGTQLSVL.